This T cell receptor beta chain came from a study of cytomegalovirus exposure and HLA in healthy donors. General study points: A previous analysis found most TCR beta V segments productive roughly 87% or roughly 30% of the time. In a later analysis, across HLA loci, associated TCR counts were highest for DRB1, lowest for HLA-C.

The PCR employed 60 Vbeta primers together with 13 Jbeta primers. As originally analysed: Approximately 83 million unique TCR beta chains, 9.5 million to 14 million shared, were counted in a later analysis. Assay: immunoSEQ multiplex PCR; the TCRdb copy retains only in-frame clones and omits some. V and J calls and clone size are copied from that table; D and trimming were computed from the DNA. The sample yields approximately 180,000 clones, roughly 13% seen once. Each donor's status was that of a healthy bone marrow donor. For this clone: Its target is not known.

Trimming at V came to 4 bases and at J to 5 bases, leaving 4 bases not matched to a gene. This CDR3 spans 14 amino acids. CDR1 is SGHNT, CDR2 YYREEE, per germline (reference sequence). This rearrangement joins TRBV5-4 to TRBJ2-5; 11 nucleotides align to TRBD2. Source material: PBMCs. The TCR originated in a man aged 50 or older in good health and CMV-seropositive. This CDR3 reads CASSQTSGDETQYF. The CDR3 DNA sequence: TGTGCCAGCAGCCAGACTAGCGGGGATGAGACCCAGTACTTC.